Presented here are 15 T cell receptor beta chains from one specimen sequenced in a study of prognosis after radiotherapy for stage I lung cancer. From genomic DNA, two-round multiplex PCR was used to amplify TCR beta CDR3. Primers specific to each TRBV and TRBJ gene drove first-round PCR. TCRdb processed the multiplex PCR reads anew with MiXCR; each CDR3 protein has one entry. Here the sample spans about 15,000 distinct CDR3 sequences, 35% to 40% being singletons. Sequencing used PBMCs, obtained before or after stereotactic body radiation therapy (not recorded which). Receptors were obtained from a donor of 50 years or more with non-small cell lung cancer.

With respect to this clonotype: A read error is the likely source, as a far larger clone sits one nucleotide away. V and J are TRBV6-4 and TRBJ2-7; the D gene could be TRBD1 or TRBD2 (5 bases each). Per the germline V gene, CDR1 is MRHNA and CDR2 is SNTAGT. The CDR3 sequence is 12 residues long. The CDR3 reads CDSSYSGGEQYF. The CDR3 bases are TGTGACAGCAGTTACTCTGGGGGCGAGCAGTACTTC.

This chain uses TRBV5-1 with TRBJ1-6; D is undetermined. The CDR3 runs 14 residues. The V end lost 2 bases, the J end lost 9 bases, and 12 bases lay between the germline ends. Germline V gene lookup returns CDR1 SGHRS and CDR2 YFSETQ. CDR3 amino acids: CASSFGNTGSPLHF. The CDR3 region has the DNA TGCGCCAGCAGCTTTGGAAACACGGGTTCACCCCTCCACTTT.

Regarding this clonotype: Only one base separates this from a far larger clonotype, so it likely reflects a read error. J is TRBJ2-7 and V is TRBV6-9; TRBD2 might be the D (5 bases). V was pared by 2 bases and J by 3 bases, with 11 bases between. CDR3 length equals 14 residues. In germline, CDR1 is MNHGY, CDR2 SVAAGI. The CDR3, as DNA: TGTGCCAGCAGTTATGAAGGACTGGACTACGAGCAGTACTTC. This gives the protein CASSYEGLDYEQYF.

The chain employs TRBV6-5 and TRBJ2-1; D assignment may be TRBD1 or TRBD2 (6 bases each). Trimming stripped 4 bases from V and 3 bases from J, with 13 bases between. Per the germline V gene, CDR1 is MNHEY and CDR2 is SVGAGI. This CDR3 is 15 amino acids long. Written as DNA, the CDR3 is TGTGCCAGCAGTTGCGGGGCAGGGGACTACAATGAGCAGTTCTTC. Translation gives CASSCGAGDYNEQFF.

This clonotype has a count of ten or more. The gene calls are TRBV19 and TRBJ1-1; D remains ambiguous. Germline CDR1 LNHDA, CDR2 SQIVND (reference sequence). The CDR3 spans 14 residues. V gave up 3 bases and J gave up 4 bases, with 12 bases separating them. The CDR3 is CASSIPLGGTEAFF. CDR3 coding DNA: TGTGCCAGTAGTATCCCCCTCGGCGGCACTGAAGCTTTCTTT. The whole variable domain, remainder taken from reference TRBV19 and TRBJ1-1, is DGGITQSPKYLFRKEGQNVTLSCEQNLNHDAMYWYRQDPGQGLRLIYYSQIVNDFQKGDIAEGYSVSREKKESFPLTVTSAQKNPTAFYLCASSIPLGGTEAFFGQGTRLTVV.

This clonotype was detected a few times. A much bigger clone sits one base away, suggesting this may be a read error. The V and J genes are TRBV25-1 and TRBJ2-5; D is possibly TRBD2 (7 bases). The CDR3 sequence is 15 residues long. CDR1 and CDR2 (germline): MGHDK, SYGVNS. The CDR3 protein is CANSDGGGAGETQYF. DNA of the CDR3: TGTGCCAACAGTGATGGAGGGGGGGCTGGAGAGACCCAGTACTTC.

V usage is TRBV2 and J usage is TRBJ1-3, with TRBD1 matching 9 bases. In germline, CDR1 is SNHLY, CDR2 FYNNEI. Unmatched junction bases numbered 3, after V lost 4 bases and J lost 2 bases. There are 15 residues in the CDR3. The CDR3: CASSADRGAGNTIYF. CDR3 DNA: TGTGCCAGCAGTGCGGACAGGGGAGCTGGAAACACCATATATTTT.

The chain links TRBV7-2 to TRBJ1-6, with D possibly being TRBD1 (5 bases). This CDR3 is built from 15 residues. Looked up from germline, CDR1 is SGHTA and CDR2 is FQGNSA. V was clipped by 2 bases and J by 5 bases, with 10 bases between them. CDR3 residues: CASSLSVGDNSPLHF. CDR3 DNA: TGTGCCAGCAGCTTATCGGTAGGGGATAATTCACCCCTCCACTTT.

This clonotype has more than one count but fewer than ten. With a much larger clone just one base away, this may be a read error. The V and J genes are TRBV2 and TRBJ1-1; weak D call: TRBD1 (5 bases). The germline gives CDR1 SNHLY, CDR2 FYNNEI. Trimming pared 8 bases from V and 4 bases from J, leaving 17 bases between. The CDR3 runs to 14 residues. The CDR3 loop reads CASRGVVEFTEAFF. In DNA, the CDR3 is TGTGCCAGCCGGGGGGTGGTGGAGTTCACTGAAGCTTTCTTT. Looking up the rest from reference TRBV2 and TRBJ1-1 gives the full variable domain: EPEVTQTPSHQVTQMGQEVILRCVPISNHLYFYWYRQILGQKVEFLVSFYNNEISEKSEIFDDQFSVERPDGSNFTLKIRSTKLEDSAMYFCASRGVVEFTEAFFGQGTRLTVV.

This clonotype was seen ten or more times. The CDR3 nucleotides are TGTGCCAGCAGTCGGACCCGGGATACGCAGTATTTT. This encodes CASSRTRDTQYF. This chain links TRBV2 with TRBJ2-3; no clear D. The V and J ends lost 5 bases and 6 bases respectively, with 9 bases between them. Germline-derived CDR1 and CDR2 are SNHLY and FYNNEI. The length of the CDR3 is 12 residues.

In this sample, this clonotype turned up many times. The chain uses TRBV18 and TRBJ1-1, with 8 bases matching TRBD1. V shed 3 bases and J 5 bases; nucleotides not matched to a gene: 5. CDR3 size: 14 residues. CDR1 and CDR2 from the germline V gene are KGHSH and LQKENI. CDR3 amino acids: CASSPRQGNTEAFF. In nucleotides, the CDR3 is TGTGCCAGCTCACCCCGACAGGGGAATACTGAAGCTTTCTTT.

A note on this clonotype: One junction end disagrees with the germline gene, perhaps due to a read error. This chain uses TRBV7-9 with TRBJ1-1; maybe TRBD1 (5 bases). This CDR3 region has 14 residues. Germline V CDR1 and CDR2: SEHNR, FQNEAQ (reference sequence). The CDR3 reads CASSLGAGNTESFF. In nucleotides, the CDR3 is TGTGCCAGCAGTTTAGGGGCAGGGAACACTGAGTCTTTCTTT. The variable domain in full, completed from reference TRBV7-9 and TRBJ1-1, reads DTGVSQNPRHKITKRGQNVTFRCDPISEHNRLYWYRQTLGQGPEFLTYFQNEAQLEKSRLLSDRFSAERPKGSFSTLEIQRTEQGDSAMYLCASSLGAGNTESFFGQGTRLTVV.

This clonotype was recorded at least ten times. The chain combines TRBV28 with TRBJ1-5; a weak D match, TRBD1 (5 bases). Germline CDR1 reads MDHEN; CDR2 reads SYDVKM. Trimming removed 3 bases at V and 5 bases at J, with 20 bases between. The CDR3 totals 17 residues. DNA for the CDR3: TGTGCCAGCAGTTTGGAGGGGTCTTGGGGTGGTGATCAGCCCCAGCATTTT. It codes for CASSLEGSWGGDQPQHF.

Ten or more counts support this clonotype. Given a much more abundant clone one base away, this may be a read error. V and J are TRBV19 and TRBJ1-5, with 8 bases fitting TRBD1. The CDR3 contains 16 residues. V shed 7 bases and J 4 bases; nucleotides not matched to a gene: 12. CDR1 is LNHDA, CDR2 SQIVND, per germline (reference sequence). Here the CDR3 DNA reads TGTGCCAGTACCGGGGCAGGGGGCTTAAAGAATCAGCCCCAGCATTTT. Translated: CASTGAGGLKNQPQHF.

The J gene is TRBJ1-2, the V gene TRBV20-1; a weak D match, TRBD1 (6 bases). CDR1 DFQATT and CDR2 SNEGSKA come from the germline V gene (reference sequence). The CDR3 has 14 residues. Trimming took off 0 bases at V and 6 bases at J, with 14 bases between the two ends. The CDR3 reads CSARDRGVYDGYTF. The DNA for the CDR3 is TGCAGTGCTAGAGACAGGGGAGTATATGATGGCTACACCTTC.